One sample yielded the 17 T cell receptor beta chains listed below, sequenced in a study of T cells in Graves' hyperthyroidism and ophthalmopathy. TCR beta CDR3 regions were amplified from RNA. An initial round of RT-PCR targeting the TCR CDR3 relied on the HTBI primer set. A single record per CDR3 protein comes from TCRdb applying MiXCR to the multiplex PCR reads. Of about 640,000 distinct CDR3 sequences listed, around 20% are singletons. The material sequenced was blood. These receptors originate from a man aged 25 to 40 with Graves' ophthalmopathy.

This chain connects TRBV9 to TRBJ2-3; 12 nucleotides match TRBD2. Germline V CDR1 and CDR2: SGDLS, YYNGEE. The J segment lost 0 bases and the V segment lost 3 bases, leaving 2 bases of the junction unmatched. There are 16 residues in the CDR3. The CDR3 sequence: CASSATSGGSTDTQYF. CDR3 nucleotide sequence: TGTGCCAGCAGCGCAACTAGCGGGGGGAGCACAGATACGCAGTATTTT.

This clonotype was picked up many times. The CDR3 loop reads CSANVRGSSYEQYF. For the CDR3, the DNA is TGCAGTGCTAATGTCCGGGGGAGCTCCTACGAGCAGTACTTC. The J gene is TRBJ2-7, the V gene TRBV20-1; D is possibly TRBD2 (6 bases). This CDR3 is 14 amino acids long. The V and J ends lost 4 bases and 0 bases respectively, with 13 bases between them. Germline CDR1 and CDR2: DFQATT and SNEGSKA (reference sequence).

The chain has TRBV6-1 and TRBJ2-3; possibly TRBD2 for D (6 bases). Germline values: CDR1 MNHNS, CDR2 SASEGT. Trimming left V 3 bases short and J 5 bases short, with 18 bases between. The CDR3 is made up of 16 amino acids. CDR3 residues: CASSDPGRGAEDTQYF. The CDR3 DNA sequence: TGTGCCAGCAGTGACCCTGGGCGGGGAGCGGAAGATACGCAGTATTTT.

Only a few counts were recorded for this clonotype. The rearrangement joins TRBV5-8 to TRBJ2-1, with D perhaps matching TRBD1 (6 bases). This CDR3 has 15 amino acids. With 2 bases removed from V and 5 bases from J, the gap between germline ends came to 14 bases. Germline assignment: CDR1 SGHTS and CDR2 YDEGEE. CDR3 loop: CASSLQGPGNNEQFF. DNA of the CDR3: TGTGCCAGCAGCTTACAGGGCCCAGGTAACAATGAGCAGTTCTTC.

The chain couples TRBV19 to TRBJ2-5, with D possibly matching TRBD1 (6 bases). The CDR3 contains 13 residues. V lost 3 bases and J lost 3, with 8 bases in between. The germline V gene has CDR1 LNHDA and CDR2 SQIVND (reference sequence). For the CDR3, the DNA is TGTGCCAGTAGTATGAACAGGGAAGAGACCCAGTACTTC. This gives the protein CASSMNREETQYF.

The V gene is TRBV12-3 or TRBV12-4, the J gene TRBJ2-1, with no clear D. With 7 bases removed from V and 10 bases from J, the gap between germline ends came to 17 bases. This CDR3 region has 13 residues. The CDR3: CASTPTAWWEQFF. The CDR3 DNA is TGTGCCAGCACCCCCACAGCTTGGTGGGAGCAGTTCTTC.

The chain couples TRBV12-3 or TRBV12-4 to TRBJ2-1; 7 bases line up with TRBD1. Trimming took 3 bases from V and 7 from J; bases not matched to a gene: 9. This CDR3 has 15 amino acids. The DNA of the CDR3 is TGTGCCAGCAGTTTTAGCGACAGGGTTGTGAATGAGCAGTTCTTC. Its translation is CASSFSDRVVNEQFF.

This clonotype was detected a few times. The chain joins TRBV12-5 to TRBJ2-7; D perhaps matches TRBD1 (6 bases). Germline CDR1 is LGHNT and CDR2 is FRNRAP. V was pared by 7 bases and J by 0 bases, with 10 bases between. This CDR3 has 13 amino acids. CDR3 nucleotide sequence: TGTGCTAGTGCCCTGGACAGCTCCTACGAGCAGTACTTC. Protein product: CASALDSSYEQYF.

This clonotype turned up a few times. The rearrangement uses TRBV6-2 or TRBV6-3 and TRBJ2-7, with TRBD2 matching over 7 bases. This CDR3 is built from 15 residues. Per the germline V gene, CDR1 is MNHEY and CDR2 is SVGEGT. The V and J ends lost 5 bases and 3 bases, in that order; junction bases with no gene match: 10. The chain's CDR3 is CASSPRALAYYEQYF. Here the CDR3 DNA reads TGTGCCAGCAGTCCCAGAGCACTAGCGTACTACGAGCAGTACTTC.

Details on this clonotype: This clone may be a read error of a much larger clone one base away. V and J are TRBV20-1 and TRBJ2-1; 8 bases line up with TRBD2. This CDR3 is 14 amino acids long. Germline values: CDR1 DFQATT, CDR2 SNEGSKA (reference sequence). J was trimmed by 3 bases and V by 5 bases; bases with no gene match: 6. This CDR3 reads CSAGSSGFYNEQFF. As DNA, the CDR3 is TGCAGTGCTGGATCTAGCGGGTTCTACAATGAGCAGTTCTTC.

This clonotype has ten or more counts. This chain connects TRBV3-1 to TRBJ1-1, with unresolved D. The CDR3 length is 15 residues. V was shortened by 0 bases and J by 1 base, with 9 bases between the two germline ends. The germline gives CDR1 LGHDT, CDR2 YNNKEL (reference sequence). In nucleotides, the CDR3 is TGTGCCAGCAGCCAAGAGGTGGCGGAGAACACTGAAGCTTTCTTT. It yields the protein CASSQEVAENTEAFF.

In its sample, this clonotype was seen a few times. V gene TRBV5-1 combines with J gene TRBJ2-7, with 7 bases aligning to TRBD2. The CDR3 is made up of 14 amino acids. V trimming: 3 bases; J trimming: 2 bases; junction bases outside the gene matches: 5. CDR1 is SGHRS, CDR2 YFSETQ, per germline. In DNA form, the CDR3 reads TGCGCCAGCAGCTCGGATGCGGGAGCCTACGAGCAGTACTTC. Translated: CASSSDAGAYEQYF.

The V gene is TRBV5-6, the J gene TRBJ2-7; D call uncertain. There are 14 residues in the CDR3. V lost 0 bases to trimming and J lost 4 bases, with 11 bases between them. From germline, CDR1 is SGHDT and CDR2 YYEEEE. The CDR3 here is CASSLGEQTYEQYF. The CDR3 bases are TGTGCCAGCAGCTTGGGTGAACAGACATACGAGCAGTACTTC.

This clonotype has only a few counts. The CDR3 reads CASSGSIRGQGALYTEAFF. The CDR3 DNA follows: TGTGCCAGCAGTGGTTCCATAAGGGGACAGGGTGCCCTATACACTGAAGCTTTCTTT. The chain combines TRBV25-1 with TRBJ1-1, with 9 bases aligning to TRBD1. V was pared by 4 bases and J by 3 bases, with 18 bases of the junction left unmatched. CDR1 and CDR2 (germline): MGHDK, SYGVNS. There are 19 residues in the CDR3.

The chain combines TRBV29-1 with TRBJ2-2; D is unresolved. CDR3 size: 16 residues. CDR1 SQVTM and CDR2 ANQGSEA come from the germline V gene. V dropped 0 bases and J dropped 1 base, with 12 bases sitting between them. CDR3: CSVEEPNPKNTGELFF. Here the CDR3 DNA reads TGCAGCGTTGAAGAACCCAACCCTAAGAACACCGGGGAGCTGTTTTTT.

J is TRBJ2-5 and V is TRBV12-3 or TRBV12-4; TRBD1 agrees at 7 bases. Losses at the gene ends were 3 bases for V and 5 bases for J; bases not matched to a gene: 15. This CDR3 is built from 17 residues. The CDR3 region is CASSLRGQQAIGETQYF. The CDR3 DNA follows: TGTGCCAGCAGTTTGAGGGGACAGCAAGCGATAGGGGAGACCCAGTACTTC.

The CDR3 reads CASKMGASFGANVLTF. The CDR3 nucleotides are TGTGCCAGCAAAATGGGGGCGTCGTTCGGGGCCAACGTCCTGACTTTC. The J gene is TRBJ2-6, the V gene TRBV6-2 or TRBV6-3, with D perhaps matching TRBD1 (6 bases). In germline, CDR1 is MNHEY, CDR2 SVGEGT. V was clipped by 7 bases and J by 4 bases, with 17 bases between them. This CDR3 contains 16 residues.